Ten or more counts support the clone carrying this T cell receptor beta chain. The sample originates from a study of shared clonotypes between healthy human individuals. About the study: There were three CD4 naive, three CD4 memory, two CD8 naive and one CD8 memory plates per donor.

Every subset's genomic DNA went evenly onto several immunoSEQ plates. The method was immunoSEQ multiplex PCR; TCRdb's version includes in-frame clones alone and lacks a portion of them. The repertoire consists of around 990,000 clones, with 77% occurring once and the leading ten covering 0.7% to 0.95%. This CDR3 has 14 amino acids. Looked up from germline, CDR1 is KGHSH and CDR2 is LQKENI. The V end was cut by 3 bases, the J end by 7 bases, with 16 bases between. The rearrangement uses TRBV18 and TRBJ2-7; D perhaps matches TRBD2 (6 bases). The sequenced sample consisted of memory CD4+ T cells from PBMCs. Sample subset: CD45RA-negative fraction. The clonotype comes from a man aged 18 to 29 in good health. Some clones in this sample may be carry-over from other donors' samples. The CDR3 DNA reads TGTGCCAGCTCACCCGTGGGGAAGGAGGGGGAGCAGTACTTC. As protein: CASSPVGKEGEQYF.